Included here is one T cell receptor (beta chain) sequence, with context. The CDR3 consists of 14 residues. Germline CDR1 LGHNA, CDR2 YSLEER. The V gene end was trimmed by 1 base and the J gene end by 6 bases; junction bases not matched to a gene: 5. This record belongs to a study of shared T cell receptors in the human thymus. Libraries were prepared by immunoSEQ multiplex PCR; TCRdb keeps only in-frame clonotypes and omits some of them. This table has around 67,000 clones, about 96% appearing once. The TCR sequence derives from a human donor. Sequences were obtained from thymocytes. The J gene is TRBJ1-2, the V gene TRBV4-3; 7 nucleotides agree with TRBD1. The CDR3 DNA sequence: TGCGCCAGCAGCCAAGCGCGACAGGGAAATGGCTACACCTTC. It is translated as CASSQARQGNGYTF.